The clone carrying this T cell receptor beta chain appeared a few times. This record belongs to a study of T-cell reconstitution after alpha-beta-depleted transplantation in children. V gave up 0 bases and J gave up 1 base, with 7 bases separating them. Germline V gene sequence: CDR1 MGHRA, CDR2 YSYEKL. The CDR3 has 16 residues. As it was prepared, the TCRbeta library received unique molecular identifiers. TCRdb used MiXCR to reprocess the PCR reads, holding one entry per CDR3 protein. Of approximately 640,000 distinct CDR3 sequences in the sample, approximately 15% were seen once. The sample was PBMCs from the stem cell graft donor, taken from the stem cell graft. The chain carries TRBV4-1 and TRBJ1-6; D is unresolved. This clonotype originated in a human donor who donated a stem cell graft to a child with acute myeloid leukemia. CDR3 nucleotides: TGCGCCAGCAGCCAAGAGGCAGGATCCTATAATTCACCCCTCCACTTT. This encodes CASSQEAGSYNSPLHF.